The following is a TCR beta chain sequence with its context. This clone was counted between two and nine times. It lacks a known antigen. Base qualities were left out, and no much larger clone turns up one base away. The sample's time point label is to be understood as: baseline before first vaccination. The vaccinee samples were drawn from two UK trials, COV001 and COV002, one of which was a single-blind randomized controlled phase 2/3 trial testing AZD1222 (ChAdOx1 nCoV-19) in healthy adults. Trial participant PBMC samples were collected at day 0 and day 28 after the second dose for TCRbeta chain sequencing. This sample stems from a study of T cell responses to AZD1222 COVID-19 vaccine (dated by TCRdb to the early 2020s). About the investigation overall: AZD1222 recipients whose second dose came at about 4 weeks and those whose second dose came at about 12 weeks were combined into one group, since spike-specific TCR depth and breadth did not differ between the two schedules. A total of roughly 240 trial participants underwent TCR sequencing, of whom approximately 210 received two doses of AZD1222 and 26 received two doses of the MenACWY control vaccine. Enrollment into the trials was organized by age into subgroups of 18-55, 56-69 and 70-plus years, and those subgroups contained roughly 150, 30 and 60 TCR-sequenced participants, respectively.

The research as a whole found: Reportedly, almost half of the unique spike-specific TCRs recognized epitopes lying outside the regions that are mutated in the B.1.351 and B.1.1.7 variants. Conclusions about previously exposed vaccinees are limited because only five to seven AZD1222 recipients were SARS-CoV-2 seropositive at baseline. Because no day 14 peak-response samples were available, repertoires were characterized only after the peak T cell response. Participants were mostly white British and included more females than males, and it was suggested by the authors that clonal diversity may have been underestimated. After two AZD1222 doses, both the breadth and the depth of spike-specific TCRs were significantly higher than at day 0 and than in MenACWY recipients. Vaccine-associated CD4 TCRs spanned the whole spike protein, with dominant responses in regions 160-218 and 743-854. In the small 56-69-year group, the increase in depth fell short of significance, most likely because of low power.

The CDR3, cysteine through phenylalanine, is 14 amino acids long. The CDR3 DNA has 42 bases and is translated from base 1. The V end gives up 7 bases and the J end 10 bases, leaving 10 bases in the junction not matched to a gene. The germline V gene (reference sequence) provides CDR1 LNHDA and CDR2 SQIVND. The CDR3 regions of human TCRbeta chains were analyzed by immunosequencing. The authors processed their data as follows. TCRs in the repertoires were matched against a reference library of SARS-CoV-2-specific TCRs that had been generated with the MIRA antigen-specificity platform. Breadth meant the fraction of unique TCRs that were SARS-CoV-2-associated, whereas depth meant the fraction of total T cells that were SARS-CoV-2-associated. Using the MIRA data, every spike-specific TCR was mapped to the spike region that the TCR reacted to and assigned to either a CD4 or a CD8 class. Log10-transformed breadth and depth values were compared by one-way ANOVA with Sidak's multiple comparisons tests. This is the immuneACCESS table as TCRdb keeps it, with only in-frame sequences that have V and J called. A part of the clones is gone; compared with another copy, unresolved V genes explain less than half, and the rest is unexplained. That table gives V, J and clone size, and the DNA gave D and trimming. The sample table shows some 96,000 clones, and around 87% are seen once. Together, the top ten hold 15% of the sample.

The chain is made from TRBV19 and TRBJ1-6, and TRBD1 aligns with 7 junction nucleotides. This clonotype was obtained from an adult in good health. This sample comprised peripheral blood, obtained on day 0 of AZD1222 vaccination. In nucleotide form, the sequence is TGTGCCAGTAACCTTCTAGGGGGCGGCTCACCCCTCCACTTT. Translated, it reads CASNLLGGGSPLHF.